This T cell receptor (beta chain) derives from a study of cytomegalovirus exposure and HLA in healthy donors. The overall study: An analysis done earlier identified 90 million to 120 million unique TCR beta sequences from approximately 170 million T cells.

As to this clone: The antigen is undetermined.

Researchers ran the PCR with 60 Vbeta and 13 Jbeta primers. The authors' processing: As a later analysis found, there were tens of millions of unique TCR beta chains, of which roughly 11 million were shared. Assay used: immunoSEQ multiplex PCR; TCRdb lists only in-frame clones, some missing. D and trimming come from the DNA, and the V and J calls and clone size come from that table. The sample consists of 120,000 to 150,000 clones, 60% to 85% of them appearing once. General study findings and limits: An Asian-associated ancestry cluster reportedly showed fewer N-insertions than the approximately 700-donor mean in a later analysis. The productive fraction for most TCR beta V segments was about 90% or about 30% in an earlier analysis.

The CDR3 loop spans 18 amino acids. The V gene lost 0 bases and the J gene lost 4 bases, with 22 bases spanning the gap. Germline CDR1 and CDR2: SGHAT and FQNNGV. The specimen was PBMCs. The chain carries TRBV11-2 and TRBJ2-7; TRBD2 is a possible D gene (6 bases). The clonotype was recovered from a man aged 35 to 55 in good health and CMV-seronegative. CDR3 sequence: CASSLELEPREWDYEQYF. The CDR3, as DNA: TGTGCCAGCAGCTTAGAGCTAGAACCTCGGGAGTGGGATTACGAGCAGTACTTC.